The 20 T cell receptor beta chains reported below all come from one sample, sequenced in a study of blood T cells in healthy people across ages. It was with a sample-barcoded 5' primer and a J-beta primer mix that a second PCR of roughly 7 to 12 cycles was run. One entry per CDR3 protein, called by TCRdb with MiXCR from the 5' RACE reads. In the table there are hundreds of thousands of distinct CDR3 sequences, roughly three fifths of which are singletons. Sequencing used blood. The receptors derive from a man aged 40-49 years in good health.

The chain has TRBV12-3 or TRBV12-4 and TRBJ2-1, with TRBD2 as a possible D gene (6 bases). Deletions cut 3 bases from V and 8 bases from J, with 14 bases between. The CDR3 is 14 residues long. CDR3 loop: CASSFSSGSYEQFF. The DNA of the CDR3 is TGTGCCAGCAGTTTCTCCTCCGGGAGTTATGAGCAGTTCTTC.

This clonotype has only one observation. This rearrangement joins TRBV4-2 to TRBJ2-7; D remains ambiguous. This CDR3 has 14 amino acids. In germline, CDR1 is LGHNA, CDR2 YNFKEQ. V was trimmed by 4 bases and J by 6 bases, leaving 16 bases between them. The CDR3 is CASSPDGILTEQYF. The CDR3 bases are TGTGCCAGCAGCCCAGACGGAATTTTGACCGAGCAGTACTTC.

The chain carries TRBV9 and TRBJ1-4; D may be TRBD1 (6 bases). Germline CDR1 SGDLS, CDR2 YYNGEE. Trimming shortened V by 0 bases and J by 5 bases, and 11 bases separated the two germline ends. This CDR3 comprises 15 residues. In nucleotides, the CDR3 is TGTGCCAGCAGCGTAGCAGGGACACCGAATGAAAAACTGTTTTTT. As protein: CASSVAGTPNEKLFF.

The chain has TRBV4-2 and TRBJ2-1; D gene uncertain. The end of the DNA aligns better with TRBJ2-7, so the J call may be wrong. CDR3 length equals 16 residues. Germline CDR1 and CDR2: LGHNA and YNFKEQ. The CDR3 loop reads CASSLRLESSYNEQYF. The CDR3 DNA reads as TGTGCCAGCAGCCTCCGACTGGAGAGCTCCTACAATGAGCAGTACTTC.

This sequence joins TRBV19 and TRBJ1-1, with TRBD1 matching over 7 bases. The CDR3 length is 13 residues. Trimming removed 8 bases from V and 1 base from J; junction bases left unmatched: 4. Germline values: CDR1 LNHDA, CDR2 SQIVND (reference sequence). CDR3 bases: TGTGCCAGTGGGGGACAGTCGAACACTGAAGCTTTCTTT. Its translation: CASGGQSNTEAFF.

This clonotype was picked up one time. The chain couples TRBV7-3 to TRBJ2-1; D is uncertain. The CDR3 sequence is 15 residues long. The V end was cut by 2 bases, the J end by 6 bases, with 14 bases between. CDR1 and CDR2 (germline): SGHTA, FQGTGA. The CDR3 region is CASSLLTGLGNEQFF. The CDR3, as DNA: TGTGCCAGCAGCTTATTAACGGGTCTGGGCAATGAGCAGTTCTTC.

J is TRBJ2-7 and V is TRBV12-3 or TRBV12-4; the match to TRBD1 covers 9 bases. The CDR3 is made up of 13 amino acids. V was clipped by 8 bases and J by 4 bases; unmatched bases: 6. CDR3 protein: CASGMTGGYEQYF. The DNA of the CDR3 is TGTGCCAGCGGGATGACAGGGGGTTACGAGCAGTACTTC.

V and J are TRBV3-1 and TRBJ1-1; the match to TRBD1 covers 8 bases. J gave up 10 bases and V 3 bases, and 22 bases lay outside the gene matches. Germline loops: CDR1 LGHDT, CDR2 YNNKEL (reference sequence). CDR3 length equals 18 residues. The CDR3 sequence is CASSHRIRGPEESFGAFF. In DNA, the CDR3 is TGTGCCAGCAGCCATCGGATCAGGGGGCCCGAGGAGAGTTTTGGAGCTTTCTTT. Supplemented by reference TRBV3-1 and TRBJ1-1, the full variable domain reads DTAVSQTPKYLVTQMGNDKSIKCEQNLGHDTMYWYKQDSKKFLKIMFSYNNKELIINETVPNRFSPKSPDKAHLNLHINSLELGDSAVYFCASSHRIRGPEESFGAFFGQGTRLTVV.

The rearrangement joins TRBV20-1 to TRBJ2-3, with 8 bases identical to TRBD2. The CDR3 runs 14 residues. Germline V gene data show CDR1 as DFQATT and CDR2 as SNEGSKA (reference sequence). Unmatched junction bases numbered 8, after V lost 4 bases and J lost 5 bases. In DNA, the CDR3 is TGCAGTGCTATCCGCGCGGGGGGCATAGATACGCAGTATTTT. It codes for CSAIRAGGIDTQYF.

The chain is built from TRBV4-2 and TRBJ2-1, with unresolved D. The length of the CDR3 is 11 residues. Germline loops: CDR1 LGHNA, CDR2 YNFKEQ. V was shortened by 8 bases and J by 10 bases, with 12 bases between the two germline ends. In nucleotides, the CDR3 is TGTGCCAGCGCCACGAGTTTAGAGCAGTTCTTC. It specifies CASATSLEQFF.

This clonotype was found a few times. The chain is built from TRBV6-6 and TRBJ2-5; TRBD1 aligns across 10 bases. V lost 6 bases and J lost 3; bases outside the gene matches: 7. Germline-derived CDR1 and CDR2 are MNHNY and SVGAGI (reference sequence). The CDR3 contains 15 residues. The CDR3, as DNA: TGTGCCAGCAGCTCCACCGGGACAGGGGAAGAGACCCAGTACTTC. This codes for CASSSTGTGEETQYF.

This clonotype was detected a few times. The chain has TRBV6-5 and TRBJ1-6; TRBD1 aligns across 7 bases. The CDR3 covers 15 residues. With V trimmed by 5 bases and J by 9 bases, 10 bases remained unmatched. The V gene's germline CDR1 is MNHEY and CDR2 SVGAGI. CDR3 sequence reads: CASSPPGTDTSPLHF. The CDR3 coding sequence is TGTGCCAGCAGTCCCCCCGGGACAGATACTTCACCCCTCCACTTT.

Concerning this clonotype itself: Its ends do not fully match the called genes, so a read error is possible. The gene calls are TRBV6-2 or TRBV6-3 and TRBJ2-7; TRBD2 agrees at 7 bases. CDR3 length: 16 amino acids. CDR1 and CDR2 from the germline V gene are MNHEY and SVGEGT. The CDR3 region is CASTGSGLRKTYEQYF. For the CDR3, the DNA is TGTGCGAGCACCGGTAGCGGGCTAAGAAAAACCTACGAGCAGTACTTC.

The CDR3 loop is CSAVCTLTDTQYF. The CDR3 bases are TGCAGTGCTGTATGTACTCTCACAGATACGCAGTATTTT. The genes are TRBV20-1 and TRBJ2-3; D is unclear. Trimming pared 5 bases from V and 2 bases from J, leaving 11 bases between. The CDR3 consists of 13 residues. Germline lookup yields CDR1 DFQATT and CDR2 SNEGSKA (reference sequence).

The CDR3 DNA sequence: TGTGCCAGCAGCTGGGCCGGGACTAGAGGCACAGATACGCAGTATTTT. Its translation: CASSWAGTRGTDTQYF. The chain joins TRBV5-6 to TRBJ2-3; 8 bases agree with TRBD2. The V gene's germline CDR1 is SGHDT and CDR2 YYEEEE. V shed 3 bases, J shed 1 base, and the junction held 7 bases outside the gene matches. The CDR3 totals 16 residues.

The V and J genes are TRBV29-1 and TRBJ1-2, with no clear D. The CDR3 is 12 residues long. Germline CDR1 and CDR2: SQVTM and ANQGSEA. Trimming stripped 0 bases from V and 8 bases from J, with 10 bases between. CDR3 DNA: TGCAGCGTTGAAGATCGGGCGAGGGGCTACACCTTC. Its protein product is CSVEDRARGYTF.

The chain is built from TRBV11-1 and TRBJ2-7; TRBD1 might be the D (5 bases). Deletions cut 5 bases from V and 3 bases from J, with 11 bases between. The CDR3 spans 13 residues. CDR1 is SGHAT and CDR2 is FQDESV in the germline V gene (reference sequence). The CDR3 DNA follows: TGTGCCAGCAGCCCCGGACATGTCTACGAGCAGTACTTC. Encoded protein: CASSPGHVYEQYF.

The CDR3, as DNA: TGCGCCAGCAGCTCCGACGGGAACCAAGAGACCCAGTACTTC. Translated, it gives CASSSDGNQETQYF. This sequence joins TRBV5-1 and TRBJ2-5, with D possibly matching TRBD2 (5 bases). Trimming took 3 bases from V and 0 from J, leaving 9 bases between them. Germline CDR1 is SGHRS and CDR2 is YFSETQ. The CDR3 totals 14 residues.

The chain links TRBV6-5 to TRBJ1-1, with D perhaps matching TRBD1 (6 bases). CDR1 and CDR2 from the germline V gene are MNHEY and SVGAGI. The germline V and J ends were trimmed by 5 bases and 0 bases, with 10 bases remaining between them. This CDR3 has 14 amino acids. The DNA of the CDR3 is TGTGCCAGCAGTACAGGGTTGCTGAACACTGAAGCTTTCTTT. It translates to CASSTGLLNTEAFF.

This clonotype appeared a few times. The V gene is TRBV6-2 or TRBV6-3, the J gene TRBJ1-6; D is uncertain. The ends were cut back, 2 bases at V and 0 bases at J, with 14 bases in the middle. From germline, CDR1 is MNHEY and CDR2 SVGEGT. The CDR3 length is 18 residues. CDR3 in DNA: TGTGCCAGCAGTTACGATTTCCGCGATAGCTCCTATAATTCACCCCTCCACTTT. Translating it yields CASSYDFRDSSYNSPLHF.